Following are 7 T cell receptor beta chains from one sample sequenced in a study of T cell repertoires and HLA-DP antigens. Some clones are missing from TCRdb's copy, which holds only in-frame ones; the method was immunoSEQ multiplex PCR. The sample carries around 110,000 clones, more than 85% recorded once. No antigen has been assigned to these receptors. Sequencing was done on a sample of CD4+ T cells from PBMCs. Receptor source: a woman between 18 and 29 years old in good health and CMV-seronegative.

This sequence joins TRBV5-6 and TRBJ1-3; tentative D call: TRBD1 (5 bases). Germline V gene lookup returns CDR1 SGHDT and CDR2 YYEEEE. V gave up 7 bases and J gave up 0 bases, with 14 bases separating them. The CDR3 spans 15 residues. CDR3 sequence (DNA): TGTGCCAGCGGTATCGGGGCCCGCTCTGGAAACACCATATATTTT. Its protein product is CASGIGARSGNTIYF.

This clone was detected once. The chain has TRBV7-9 and TRBJ2-1; no reliable D call. The germline CDR1 and CDR2 sequences are SEHNR and FQNEAQ (reference sequence). With 1 base removed from V and 9 bases from J, the gap between germline ends came to 4 bases. The CDR3 sequence is 11 residues long. The CDR3 reads CASSLEFEQFF. In nucleotides, the CDR3 is TGTGCCAGCAGCTTAGAGTTTGAGCAGTTCTTC. Filled out from reference TRBV7-9 and TRBJ2-1, the complete variable domain reads DTGVSQNPRHKITKRGQNVTFRCDPISEHNRLYWYRQTLGQGPEFLTYFQNEAQLEKSRLLSDRFSAERPKGSFSTLEIQRTEQGDSAMYLCASSLEFEQFFGPGTRLTVL.

The chain employs TRBV5-1 and TRBJ2-1, with TRBD2 matching 8 bases. Germline-derived CDR1 and CDR2 are SGHRS and YFSETQ. Trimming removed 0 bases from V and 6 bases from J; junction bases left unmatched: 8. The CDR3 contains 16 residues. This chain's CDR3 is CASSLVGREEGNEQFF. CDR3 DNA sequence: TGCGCCAGCAGCTTGGTCGGGCGGGAGGAGGGCAATGAGCAGTTCTTC.

The chain couples TRBV4-2 to TRBJ2-1, with D hard to call. CDR1 LGHNA and CDR2 YNFKEQ come from the germline V gene. The CDR3 consists of 16 residues. V was shortened by 0 bases and J by 5 bases, with 14 bases between the two germline ends. The CDR3 nucleotides read TGTGCCAGCAGCCAAGAAGGCGGCCGGATTGACAATGAGCAGTTCTTC. This translates into CASSQEGGRIDNEQFF.

As regards this clone: A much larger clone is a single base away; this may be a read error. V gene TRBV5-4 combines with J gene TRBJ2-3; no reliable D call. The CDR3 has 15 residues. Trimming stripped 4 bases from V and 0 bases from J, with 12 bases between. Germline V gives CDR1 SGHNT, CDR2 YYREEE (reference sequence). CDR3 nucleotides: TGTGCCAGCAGCCAGGACCTAAGTAGCACAGATACGCAGTATTTT. Its protein product is CASSQDLSSTDTQYF.

The chain uses TRBV6-6 and TRBJ2-1, with D perhaps being TRBD1 or TRBD2 (5 bases each). The V gene's germline CDR1 is MNHNY and CDR2 SVGAGI (reference sequence). CDR3 length: 15 amino acids. Trimming took 4 bases from V and 7 from J, leaving 17 bases between them. The CDR3 here is CASSWLSGAINEQFF. CDR3 DNA: TGTGCCAGCAGTTGGCTCTCCGGGGCAATAAATGAGCAGTTCTTC.

This clone was seen just once. For the CDR3, the DNA is TGTGCCAGCAGCTTTACTGGGGGTGGGGGCCGCACAGATACGCAGTATTTT. Its protein product is CASSFTGGGGRTDTQYF. J is TRBJ2-3 and V is TRBV7-2, with D possibly TRBD1 on 6 matching bases. The V end lost 3 bases, the J end lost 1 base, and 17 bases lay between the germline ends. The CDR3 is 17 residues long. The germline V gene has CDR1 SGHTA and CDR2 FQGNSA.